The subject of this entry is one T cell receptor beta chain. The CDR3 is 14 residues long. Germline V gene lookup returns CDR1 SGHKS and CDR2 YYEKEE (reference sequence). V lost 4 bases, J lost 6 bases, and 16 bases lay in between. This entry comes from a study of blood T cell repertoires in COVID-19. Assay used: immunoSEQ multiplex PCR; TCRdb lists only in-frame clones, some missing. The sample holds roughly 150,000 clones, around 87% seen once. The receptor was derived from a woman aged 80 or over with COVID-19, enrolled during active disease. This sequence joins TRBV5-5 and TRBJ1-2; D is possibly TRBD1 (6 bases). Material for sequencing was peripheral blood. CDR3 in DNA: TGTGCCAGCAGCCAGGGACAAGACCCCCATGGCTACACCTTC. This sequence encodes CASSQGQDPHGYTF.